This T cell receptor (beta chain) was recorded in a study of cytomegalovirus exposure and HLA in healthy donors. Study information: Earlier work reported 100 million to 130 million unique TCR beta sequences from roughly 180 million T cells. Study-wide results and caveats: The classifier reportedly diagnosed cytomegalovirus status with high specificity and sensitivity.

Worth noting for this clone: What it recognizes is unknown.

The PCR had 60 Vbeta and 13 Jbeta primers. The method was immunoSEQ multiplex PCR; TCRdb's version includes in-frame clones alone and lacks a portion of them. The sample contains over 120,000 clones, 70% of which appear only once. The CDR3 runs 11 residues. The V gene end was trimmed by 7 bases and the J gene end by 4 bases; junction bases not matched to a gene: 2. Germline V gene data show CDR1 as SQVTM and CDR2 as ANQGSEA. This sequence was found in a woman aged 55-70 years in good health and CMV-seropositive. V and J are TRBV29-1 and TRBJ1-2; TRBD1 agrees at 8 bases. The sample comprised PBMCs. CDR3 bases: TGCAGCGCGGACAGGGCCTATGGCTACACCTTC. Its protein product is CSADRAYGYTF.